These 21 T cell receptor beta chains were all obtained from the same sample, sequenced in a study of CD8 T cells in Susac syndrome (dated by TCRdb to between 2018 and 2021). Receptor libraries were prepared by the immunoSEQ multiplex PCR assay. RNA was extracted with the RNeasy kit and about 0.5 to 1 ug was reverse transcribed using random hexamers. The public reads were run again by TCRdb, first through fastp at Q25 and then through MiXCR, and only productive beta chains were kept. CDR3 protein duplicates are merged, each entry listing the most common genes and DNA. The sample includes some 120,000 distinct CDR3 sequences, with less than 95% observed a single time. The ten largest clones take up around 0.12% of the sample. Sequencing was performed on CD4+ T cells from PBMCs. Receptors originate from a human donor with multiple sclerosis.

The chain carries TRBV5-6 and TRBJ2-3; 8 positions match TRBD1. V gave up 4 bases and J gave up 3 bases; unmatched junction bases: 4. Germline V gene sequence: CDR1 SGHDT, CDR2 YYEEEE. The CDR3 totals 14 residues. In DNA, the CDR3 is TGTGCCAGCAGCCCTGACAGGGGAACAGATACGCAGTATTTT. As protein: CASSPDRGTDTQYF. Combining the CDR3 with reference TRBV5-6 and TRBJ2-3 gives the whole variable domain DAGVTQSPTHLIKTRGQQVTLRCSPKSGHDTVSWYQQALGQGPQFIFQYYEEEERQRGNFPDRFSGHQFPNYSSELNVNALLLGDSALYLCASSPDRGTDTQYFGPGTRLTVL.

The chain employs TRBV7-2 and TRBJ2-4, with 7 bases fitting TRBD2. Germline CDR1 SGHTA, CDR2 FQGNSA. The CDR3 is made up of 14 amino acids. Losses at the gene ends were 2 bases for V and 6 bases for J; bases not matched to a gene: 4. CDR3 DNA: TGTGCCAGCAGCTTAACGGGGGGACGAAACATTCAGTACTTC. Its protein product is CASSLTGGRNIQYF.

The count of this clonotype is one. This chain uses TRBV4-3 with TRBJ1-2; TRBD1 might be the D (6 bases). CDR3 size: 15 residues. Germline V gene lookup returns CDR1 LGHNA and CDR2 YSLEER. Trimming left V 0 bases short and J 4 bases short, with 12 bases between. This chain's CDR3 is CASSQESRGGYGYTF. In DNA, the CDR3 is TGCGCCAGCAGCCAAGAGAGCAGGGGAGGCTATGGCTACACCTTC.

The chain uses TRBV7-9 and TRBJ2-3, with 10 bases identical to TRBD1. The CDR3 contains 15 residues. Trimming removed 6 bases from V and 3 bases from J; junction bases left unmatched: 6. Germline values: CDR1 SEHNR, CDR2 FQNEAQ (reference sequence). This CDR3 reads CASSFGQGVTDTQYF. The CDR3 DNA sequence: TGTGCCAGCAGTTTCGGACAGGGGGTGACAGATACGCAGTATTTT.

The CDR3 DNA follows: TGTGCCAGCACCGGCAGTGAGGGGGAGAATGGCTATGGCTACACCTTC. This codes for CASTGSEGENGYGYTF. This chain joins TRBV2 and TRBJ1-2, with D maybe TRBD1 (6 bases). V lost 7 bases and J lost 4, with 22 bases in between. The CDR3 consists of 16 residues. The germline V gene encodes CDR1 SNHLY and CDR2 FYNNEI.

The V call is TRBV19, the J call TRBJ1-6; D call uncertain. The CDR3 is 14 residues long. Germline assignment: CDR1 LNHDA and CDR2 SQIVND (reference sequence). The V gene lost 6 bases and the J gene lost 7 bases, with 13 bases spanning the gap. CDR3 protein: CASRSLQKNSPLHF. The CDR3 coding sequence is TGTGCCAGTAGGAGCCTACAGAAAAATTCACCCCTCCACTTT.

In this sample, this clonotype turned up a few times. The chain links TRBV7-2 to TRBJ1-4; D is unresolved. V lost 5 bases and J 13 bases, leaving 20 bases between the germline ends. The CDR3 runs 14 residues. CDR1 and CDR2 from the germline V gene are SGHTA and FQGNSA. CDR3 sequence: CASSPLGEGRGLFF. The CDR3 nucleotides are TGTGCCAGCAGCCCTTTGGGTGAAGGTCGAGGACTGTTTTTT.

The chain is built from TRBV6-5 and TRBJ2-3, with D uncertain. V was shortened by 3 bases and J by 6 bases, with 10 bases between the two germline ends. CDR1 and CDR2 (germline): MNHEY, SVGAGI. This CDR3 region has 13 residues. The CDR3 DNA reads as TGTGCCAGCAGTTATTACATTGCCGATACGCAGTATTTT. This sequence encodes CASSYYIADTQYF.

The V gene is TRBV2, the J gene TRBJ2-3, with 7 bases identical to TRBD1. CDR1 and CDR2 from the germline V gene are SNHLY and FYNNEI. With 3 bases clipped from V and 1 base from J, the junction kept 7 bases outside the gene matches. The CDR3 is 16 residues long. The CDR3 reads CASSDPGQARTDTQYF. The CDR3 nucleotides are TGTGCCAGCAGTGACCCCGGACAGGCACGCACAGATACGCAGTATTTT.

CDR3 amino acids: CAISESVQPQHF. CDR3 coding DNA: TGTGCCATCAGTGAGTCGGTTCAGCCCCAGCATTTT. The chain carries TRBV10-3 and TRBJ1-5; unclear D gene. V was cut by 0 bases and J by 6 bases, with 3 bases left in between. The CDR3 covers 12 residues. Germline CDR1 ENHRY, CDR2 SYGVKD.

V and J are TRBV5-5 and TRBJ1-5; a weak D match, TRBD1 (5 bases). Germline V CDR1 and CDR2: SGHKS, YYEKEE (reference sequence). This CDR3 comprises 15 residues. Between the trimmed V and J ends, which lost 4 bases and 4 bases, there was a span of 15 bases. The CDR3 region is CASSLSIRGNQPQHF. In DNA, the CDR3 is TGTGCCAGCAGCCTATCGATTAGGGGTAATCAGCCCCAGCATTTT.

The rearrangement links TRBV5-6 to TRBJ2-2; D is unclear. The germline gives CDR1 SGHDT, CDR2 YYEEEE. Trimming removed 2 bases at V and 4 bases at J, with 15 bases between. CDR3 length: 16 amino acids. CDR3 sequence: CASSFRSGGLTGELFF. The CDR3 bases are TGTGCCAGCAGCTTCCGGTCGGGTGGGCTCACCGGGGAGCTGTTTTTT.

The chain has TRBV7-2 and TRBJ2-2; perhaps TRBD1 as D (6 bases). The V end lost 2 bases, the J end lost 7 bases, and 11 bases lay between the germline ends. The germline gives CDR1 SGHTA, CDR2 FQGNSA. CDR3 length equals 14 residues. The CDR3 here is CASSLKGGNGELFF. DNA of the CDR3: TGTGCCAGCAGCTTAAAAGGGGGTAACGGGGAGCTGTTTTTT.

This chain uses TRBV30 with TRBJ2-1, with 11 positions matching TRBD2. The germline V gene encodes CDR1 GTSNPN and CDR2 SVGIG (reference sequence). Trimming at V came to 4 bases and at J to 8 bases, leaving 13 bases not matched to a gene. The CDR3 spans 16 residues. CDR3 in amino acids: CAWTKPTSGRSDEQFF. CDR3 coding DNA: TGTGCCTGGACCAAACCCACTAGCGGGAGATCTGATGAGCAGTTCTTC.

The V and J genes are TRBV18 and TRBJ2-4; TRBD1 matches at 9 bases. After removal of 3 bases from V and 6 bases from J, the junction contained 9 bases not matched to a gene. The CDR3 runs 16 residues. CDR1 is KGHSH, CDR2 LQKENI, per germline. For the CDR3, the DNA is TGTGCCAGCTCACCGATTGGGACAGGGAGGATAAACATTCAGTACTTC. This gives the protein CASSPIGTGRINIQYF.

CDR3 DNA: TGTGCCAGCAGCATCGGGACAGGGAAGTTCTTC. Protein: CASSIGTGKFF. V gene TRBV5-6 combines with J gene TRBJ2-1, with TRBD1 matching over 9 bases. The J segment lost 14 bases and the V segment lost 4 bases, leaving 4 bases of the junction unmatched. Germline V CDR1 and CDR2: SGHDT, YYEEEE. The CDR3 runs to 11 residues.

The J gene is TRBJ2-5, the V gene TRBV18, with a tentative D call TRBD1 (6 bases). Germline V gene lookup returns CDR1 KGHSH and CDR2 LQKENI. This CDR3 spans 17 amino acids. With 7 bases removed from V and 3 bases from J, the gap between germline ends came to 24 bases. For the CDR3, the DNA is TGTGCCAGCTTTTCCGGGACAAGAAGCCCATTAAAAGAGACCCAGTACTTC. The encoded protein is CASFSGTRSPLKETQYF.

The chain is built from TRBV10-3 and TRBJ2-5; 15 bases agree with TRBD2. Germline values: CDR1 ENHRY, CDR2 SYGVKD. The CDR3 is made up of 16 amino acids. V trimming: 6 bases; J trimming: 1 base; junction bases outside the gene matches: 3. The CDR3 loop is CAIRGLAGGTQETQYF. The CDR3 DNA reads TGTGCCATCAGAGGACTAGCGGGAGGGACCCAAGAGACCCAGTACTTC.

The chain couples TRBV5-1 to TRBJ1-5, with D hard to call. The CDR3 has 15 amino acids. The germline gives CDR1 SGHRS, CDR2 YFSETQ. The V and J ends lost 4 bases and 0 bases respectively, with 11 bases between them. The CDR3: CASSAGVGSNQPQHF. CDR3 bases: TGCGCCAGCAGCGCCGGGGTAGGTAGCAATCAGCCCCAGCATTTT.

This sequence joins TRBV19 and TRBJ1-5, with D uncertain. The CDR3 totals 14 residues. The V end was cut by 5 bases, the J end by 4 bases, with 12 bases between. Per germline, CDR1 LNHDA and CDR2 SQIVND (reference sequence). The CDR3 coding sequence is TGTGCCAGTAGTGATCCTAACTTTAATCAGCCCCAGCATTTT. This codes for CASSDPNFNQPQHF.

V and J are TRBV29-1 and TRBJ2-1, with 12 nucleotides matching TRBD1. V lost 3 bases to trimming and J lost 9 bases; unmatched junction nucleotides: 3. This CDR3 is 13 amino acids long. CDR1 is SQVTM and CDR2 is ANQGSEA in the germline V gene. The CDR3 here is CSVEGQGAGEQFF. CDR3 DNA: TGCAGCGTTGAGGGACAGGGGGCCGGTGAGCAGTTCTTC.